The clone carrying this TCR beta chain appeared a few times. From germline, CDR1 is SGHVS and CDR2 FQNEAQ. This CDR3 contains 13 residues. The V and J ends lost 0 bases and 5 bases respectively, with 7 bases between them. Six replicates per PBMC sample, mostly from 400 to 500 ng of genomic DNA. Produced via immunoSEQ multiplex PCR; TCRdb's table is partial and in-frame only. The sample lists tens of thousands of clones, about nine tenths occurring once. These data originate in a study of neoadjuvant anti-PD-1 for oral cavity cancer. Study in general: Patients mostly received three to four biweekly nivolumab doses at 3 mg/kg before surgery. Patients without progression got a fourth dose around day 43.

The time point here: after neoadjuvant nivolumab, at surgical resection. The sample in question was PBMCs, obtained after nivolumab (anti-PD-1) treatment. This sequence was found in a person between 35 and 79 years old with oral cavity squamous cell carcinoma. The J gene is TRBJ1-2, the V gene TRBV7-8; unclear D gene. The CDR3 DNA reads as TGTGCCAGCAGCTTAGCGACCGAGTATGGCTACACCTTC. Amino acid sequence: CASSLATEYGYTF.